This T cell receptor (beta chain) was observed in a study of blood T cells in healthy people across ages (dated by TCRdb to the mid-2010s). Regarding the complete study: In model experiments, roughly one uniquely barcoded TCR beta cDNA molecule per two T cells was captured by template switching. The study measured age-related changes in TCR beta repertoire diversity using deep sequencing normalized with unique cDNA molecular identifiers. The donors were divided into four age groups: young (average approximately 15 years), middle-aged (approximately 41), aged (approximately 64) and long-lived (about 90). To avoid experimental bias, donors of different ages were spread randomly across the sequencing lanes. Using the same blood draw, the study looked at two additional independent replicas of 1 million unique cDNA reads for two donors, one aged 18 to 30 and the other aged 80 or older.

Study-wide conclusions, independent of this receptor: Observed TCR beta diversity per million T cells fell roughly linearly with age, and a significant reduction was already apparent by age about 38. Because the CMV infection status of the donors was unknown, age-related changes in expanded clonotypes may potentially have been confounded. Bulk unsorted PBMC profiling prevented conclusive comparison of naive and antigen-experienced compartments. The percentage of naive T cells measured by flow cytometry correlated strongly with observed TCR beta diversity. Compared with the aged group, the long-lived group had more naive CD4+ T cells, fewer expanded clones and increased TCR diversity, suggesting age selection. Total diversity estimates from one million sequenced T cells were considered lower bounds and underestimates.

In the case of this clonotype: The antigen it binds to is not known. Mismatch with germline at one junction end may stem from a read error.

According to the germline V gene (reference sequence), CDR1 reads MNHEY and CDR2 reads SMNVEV. Spanning cysteine to phenylalanine, the CDR3 consists of 12 amino acids. Just the 36-base CDR3 DNA is kept, in frame starting at base 1. Library method: 5' RACE. The sequencing machine was an Illumina HiSeq 2500. The second PCR ran for about 7 to 11 cycles and used a J-beta primer mix along with a sample-barcoded 5' primer. Each TCR beta cDNA molecule received a unique molecular identifier from a template-switch 5' adaptor carrying 12 random nucleotides. Each sample yielded at least 2.5 million CDR3-containing paired-end reads. First-strand cDNA synthesis was performed from all RNA using the Mint cDNA synthesis kit, with priming by a TRBC-specific oligonucleotide. All cDNA was treated with uracil-DNA glycosylase and then went through a first 18-cycle PCR with the universal primers M1SS and BC2_uni_R. As for the authors' bioinformatics: For normalization, 1 million high-quality reads, each with a distinct molecular identifier, were randomly selected from each sample. Instead of being binned into consensus sequences, reads with shared molecular identifiers were discarded. MiTCR, set to a Q25 quality threshold and the strictest error-elimination algorithm, was used for CDR3 identification, clonotype clustering and error correction. A nonparametric unseen species model using Euler transformation provided a lower-bound estimate of total TCR beta diversity. In TCRdb, the public reads were trimmed at Q25 with fastp and aligned with MiXCR, with productive beta chains retained. Duplicate CDR3 protein sequences are folded into a single record with the most common DNA and genes. It is TCRdb's table, rather than the study itself, that gives the V and J calls and clone size. A total of about 1.5 million distinct CDR3 sequences appear in this sample, roughly two fifths of them only once. Under 5% of the sample comes from the top ten.

Donors were 39 systemically healthy Caucasian individuals from Russia aged roughly 6 to 90 years. Roughly 10 milliliters of peripheral blood were drawn from each donor into EDTA-treated Vacutainer tubes. Ficoll-Paque density-gradient centrifugation was used to isolate PBMCs, with at least 7 million obtained per sample. Trizol reagent was used to extract total RNA from the PBMCs, yielding at least 6 micrograms per sample. The percentages of naive CD45RAhigh/CD27high T cells were determined by flow cytometry on a PBMC aliquot from every donor. Sequencing used blood. This sequence was found in a woman between 18 and 30 years old in good health. This sequence uses TRBV27 and TRBJ2-1; the D segment could be TRBD1, given 6 matching bases. The CDR3 protein: CASSTGVRGLLF. The sequenced DNA: TGTGCCAGCAGTACGGGCGTCAGGGGCCTTCTCTTC.